Listed here are 21 T cell receptor beta chains from one sample, sequenced in a study of cytomegalovirus exposure and HLA in healthy donors. The study ran its PCR with 60 Vbeta and 13 Jbeta primers. Sequencing was performed with immunoSEQ multiplex PCR; in TCRdb, only in-frame clones are kept and a portion is missing. The data contain about 210,000 clones, approximately 82% of them singletons. Source material: PBMCs. Receptor source: a woman aged 45-65 years in good health and CMV-seropositive.

This clone showed up just a few times. The V call is TRBV7-9, the J call TRBJ2-7; the match to TRBD2 covers 9 bases. This CDR3 is 14 amino acids long. J gave up 7 bases and V 3 bases, and 7 bases lay outside the gene matches. Per germline, CDR1 SEHNR and CDR2 FQNEAQ (reference sequence). The DNA for the CDR3 is TGTGCCAGCAGCTTTGGTAGCGGGGGTTATGAGCAGTACTTC. The encoded protein is CASSFGSGGYEQYF.

The chain employs TRBV10-3 and TRBJ2-3; D possibly corresponds to TRBD2 (7 bases). The germline V gene has CDR1 ENHRY and CDR2 SYGVKD. With 2 bases removed from V and 4 bases from J, the gap between germline ends came to 22 bases. The CDR3 extends over 18 amino acids. CDR3 in DNA: TGTGCCATCAGTGAGACTCCGTGGGGGCGGGGGTTCTCAGATACGCAGTATTTT. Its protein product is CAISETPWGRGFSDTQYF.

The rearrangement uses TRBV5-5 and TRBJ2-1, with TRBD2 identical over 14 bases. V shed 4 bases and J 7 bases; nucleotides not matched to a gene: 10. Germline V lookup: CDR1 SGHKS, CDR2 YYEKEE (reference sequence). This CDR3 is 17 amino acids long. In DNA, the CDR3 is TGTGCCAGCAGCCCCGCCCCTAGACTAGCGGGGGGGAATGAGCAGTTCTTC. It codes for CASSPAPRLAGGNEQFF.

The V gene is TRBV7-8, the J gene TRBJ2-7; D remains ambiguous. CDR1 SGHVS and CDR2 FQNEAQ come from the germline V gene. The CDR3 spans 14 residues. Between the trimmed V and J ends, which lost 1 base and 2 bases, there was a span of 9 bases. The CDR3 sequence is CASSLVGRTYEQYF. In DNA form, the CDR3 reads TGTGCCAGCAGCTTAGTGGGCCGGACCTACGAGCAGTACTTC.

The chain recombines TRBV9 with TRBJ2-3, with TRBD1 identical over 8 bases. Unmatched junction bases numbered 3, after V lost 3 bases and J lost 3 bases. There are 14 residues in the CDR3. Germline CDR1 and CDR2: SGDLS and YYNGEE. CDR3 DNA sequence: TGTGCCAGCAGCGAGACAGGGGCAACAGATACGCAGTATTTT. As protein: CASSETGATDTQYF.

The chain carries TRBV19 and TRBJ2-5; possible D gene TRBD2, 6 bases. Germline assignment: CDR1 LNHDA and CDR2 SQIVND (reference sequence). The CDR3 is 14 residues long. The V end lost 5 bases, the J end lost 1 base, and 11 bases lay between the germline ends. The CDR3 sequence is CASSLRDFQETQYF. The CDR3 region has the DNA TGTGCCAGTAGTCTTAGGGACTTCCAAGAGACCCAGTACTTC. Full variable domain (remainder filled in from reference TRBV19 and TRBJ2-5): DGGITQSPKYLFRKEGQNVTLSCEQNLNHDAMYWYRQDPGQGLRLIYYSQIVNDFQKGDIAEGYSVSREKKESFPLTVTSAQKNPTAFYLCASSLRDFQETQYFGPGTRLLVL.

The chain recombines TRBV28 with TRBJ2-3; 10 nucleotides agree with TRBD2. Germline CDR1 and CDR2: MDHEN and SYDVKM. The length of the CDR3 is 17 residues. The trim removed 4 bases at V and 3 bases at J, leaving 10 bases unmatched. In DNA form, the CDR3 reads TGTGCCAGCAGTTCAGGTCTAGCGGGGGTGAGAACAGATACGCAGTATTTT. It translates to CASSSGLAGVRTDTQYF.

The chain links TRBV4-1 to TRBJ1-6; possibly TRBD1 for D (5 bases). The ends were cut back, 0 bases at V and 5 bases at J, with 11 bases in the middle. Germline V gene sequence: CDR1 MGHRA, CDR2 YSYEKL. The CDR3 loop spans 16 amino acids. DNA for the CDR3: TGCGCCAGCAGCCAAGAGCTCAGGGTTGATAATTCACCCCTCCACTTT. It translates to CASSQELRVDNSPLHF.

The CDR3 reads CSVVGVGQGKEGEQFF. In nucleotides, the CDR3 is TGCAGCGTTGTAGGGGTTGGACAGGGTAAGGAAGGAGAGCAGTTCTTC. The V call is TRBV29-1, the J call TRBJ2-1; 8 nucleotides match TRBD1. The trim removed 4 bases at V and 10 bases at J, leaving 18 bases unmatched. Germline V gene lookup returns CDR1 SQVTM and CDR2 ANQGSEA. The CDR3 runs 16 residues.

The V call is TRBV7-9, the J call TRBJ1-2; D perhaps matches TRBD1 (5 bases). The V end was cut by 3 bases, the J end by 10 bases, with 15 bases between. The CDR3 runs 13 residues. Germline V gene lookup returns CDR1 SEHNR and CDR2 FQNEAQ (reference sequence). The CDR3 DNA reads TGTGCCAGCAGCTTGATGTTGCAGGGCGCCTACACCTTC. It encodes CASSLMLQGAYTF.

The chain uses TRBV5-1 and TRBJ2-3; perhaps TRBD2 as D (5 bases). Germline loops: CDR1 SGHRS, CDR2 YFSETQ. The V and J ends lost 4 bases and 4 bases respectively, with 10 bases between them. This CDR3 has 13 residues. CDR3 coding DNA: TGCGCCAGCAGCACTCAGGAGGCAGATACGCAGTATTTT. Protein sequence: CASSTQEADTQYF.

The chain combines TRBV6-1 with TRBJ1-1, with 8 bases identical to TRBD1. This CDR3 is 15 amino acids long. Trimming removed 3 bases from V and 0 bases from J; junction bases left unmatched: 3. Per germline, CDR1 MNHNS and CDR2 SASEGT. CDR3 sequence: CASSDPGQVNTEAFF. Here the CDR3 DNA reads TGTGCCAGCAGTGACCCGGGACAGGTGAACACTGAAGCTTTCTTT.

V is TRBV19 and J is TRBJ2-1; possible D gene TRBD1, 7 bases. The CDR3 length is 14 residues. CDR1 LNHDA and CDR2 SQIVND come from the germline V gene (reference sequence). Trimming removed 11 bases from V and 0 bases from J, with 14 bases in between. CDR3 amino acids: CAASGGSSYNEQFF. For the CDR3, the DNA is TGTGCCGCATCAGGGGGGAGCTCCTACAATGAGCAGTTCTTC. Drawing the rest from reference TRBV19 and TRBJ2-1, the complete variable domain is DGGITQSPKYLFRKEGQNVTLSCEQNLNHDAMYWYRQDPGQGLRLIYYSQIVNDFQKGDIAEGYSVSREKKESFPLTVTSAQKNPTAFYLCAASGGSSYNEQFFGPGTRLTVL.

This sequence joins TRBV2 and TRBJ1-2; 9 bases fit TRBD1. Losses at the gene ends were 5 bases for V and 4 bases for J; bases not matched to a gene: 5. Per the germline V gene, CDR1 is SNHLY and CDR2 is FYNNEI. CDR3 length equals 14 residues. CDR3 loop: CASSPTGGGYGYTF. The DNA of the CDR3 is TGTGCCAGCAGTCCTACAGGGGGCGGCTATGGCTACACCTTC. Based on the CDR3 plus reference TRBV2 and TRBJ1-2, the full variable domain is EPEVTQTPSHQVTQMGQEVILRCVPISNHLYFYWYRQILGQKVEFLVSFYNNEISEKSEIFDDQFSVERPDGSNFTLKIRSTKLEDSAMYFCASSPTGGGYGYTFGSGTRLTVV.

This chain connects TRBV6-7 to TRBJ1-4, with D unresolved. TRBV6-7 is an ORF, and what it does is uncertain. The V and J ends lost 2 bases and 6 bases respectively, with 10 bases between them. The CDR3 totals 14 residues. In DNA, the CDR3 is TGTGCCAGCAGTTACCGTGGGCCGGATGAAAAACTGTTTTTT. As protein: CASSYRGPDEKLFF.

The chain has TRBV19 and TRBJ1-3; 8 bases agree with TRBD1. The CDR3 sequence is 17 residues long. Germline loops: CDR1 LNHDA, CDR2 SQIVND (reference sequence). The V and J ends lost 4 bases and 2 bases, in that order; junction bases with no gene match: 10. This chain's CDR3 is CASSTYRQGKAGNTIYF. The DNA of the CDR3 is TGTGCCAGTAGTACCTATCGACAGGGGAAAGCTGGAAACACCATATATTTT.

The V call is TRBV9, the J call TRBJ2-2; D is perhaps TRBD1 (5 bases). The germline gives CDR1 SGDLS, CDR2 YYNGEE. This CDR3 has 15 amino acids. Deletions cut 0 bases from V and 1 base from J, with 7 bases between. The CDR3 nucleotides are TGTGCCAGCAGCGTAGGAACAGGGAACACCGGGGAGCTGTTTTTT. This translates into CASSVGTGNTGELFF.

This clone was counted between two and nine times. The rearrangement uses TRBV6-5 and TRBJ1-6, with TRBD1 as a possible D gene (5 bases). Germline CDR1 and CDR2: MNHEY and SVGAGI. V lost 5 bases and J lost 9, with 14 bases in between. This CDR3 is built from 14 residues. CDR3 bases: TGTGCCAGCAGTCGTACTCACAGGTCTTCACCCCTCCACTTT. Amino acids: CASSRTHRSSPLHF.

The rearrangement joins TRBV15 to TRBJ1-2, with TRBD1 identical over 8 bases. CDR1 and CDR2 (germline): LNHNV, YYDKDF (reference sequence). The CDR3 is 17 residues long. The junction had 12 bases not matched to a gene; V was cut back by 4 bases and J by 2 bases. CDR3 region: CATSNNSGTGRNYGYTF. The DNA for the CDR3 is TGTGCCACCAGCAATAACTCCGGGACAGGTCGGAACTATGGCTACACCTTC.

The chain couples TRBV6-5 to TRBJ1-2; D not certain. Trimming stripped 2 bases from V and 8 bases from J, with 9 bases between. The CDR3 sequence is 12 residues long. The V gene's germline CDR1 is MNHEY and CDR2 SVGAGI. CDR3 nucleotides: TGTGCCAGCAGTTACGACTTGAGGGGCTACACCTTC. This codes for CASSYDLRGYTF.

The chain has TRBV7-9 and TRBJ2-3; 11 positions match TRBD1. The CDR3 is made up of 14 amino acids. Unmatched junction bases numbered 3, after V lost 7 bases and J lost 3 bases. Looked up from germline, CDR1 is SEHNR and CDR2 is FQNEAQ (reference sequence). The CDR3 protein is CASTRDRGTDTQYF. CDR3 nucleotides: TGTGCCAGCACCCGGGACAGGGGGACAGATACGCAGTATTTT.